This is a list of T cell receptor beta chains from one sample in a study of OX40 agonist ivuxolimab in advanced cancers. This table comes from immunoSEQ multiplex PCR, and its TCRdb copy is limited to in-frame clones, with some not included. Of tens of thousands of clones listed, about 90% were seen once; the top ten hold around 4.1%. The sample was CD4+ or CD8+ T cells sorted from blood, taken in a trial of the OX40 agonist ivuxolimab. These receptors all come from an adult with an advanced solid tumor such as melanoma, head and neck, liver or kidney cancer. The CDR3 runs from the conserved cysteine through the conserved F or W. D genes are given only for firm matches. Only some rows state a clone size, as once, few, many or a class for expanded clones.

D: NA
V: TRBV7-2
size: NA
J: TRBJ2-7
DNA: TGTGCCAGCAGCTCGCCAGGGAGAGCGGACGAGCAGTACTTC
CDR3: CASSSPGRADEQYF

D: NA
V: TRBV7-2
size: NA
J: TRBJ2-1
DNA: TGTGCCAGCAGCTTAGGGGCAGGGAACGGGAATGAGCAGTTCTTC
CDR3: CASSLGAGNGNEQFF

D: TRBD1
V: TRBV5-1
size: NA
J: TRBJ2-5
DNA: TGCGCCAGCAGCTCAAACGGACAGGGGGCGGGAGAGACCCAGTACTTC
CDR3: CASSSNGQGAGETQYF

D: NA
V: TRBV5-4
size: NA
J: TRBJ2-1
DNA: TGTGCCAGCAGCAAGCGGATCGATGAGCAGTTCTTC
CDR3: CASSKRIDEQFF

D: TRBD2
V: TRBV7-3
size: NA
J: TRBJ2-7
DNA: TGTGCCAGCAGCGCCGGGACTAGCGGGGGTTTATTACACTTC
CDR3: CASSAGTSGGLLHF

D: NA
V: TRBV6-1
size: once
J: TRBJ1-5
DNA: TGTGCCAGCAGTGAACCCGGGGGCGGGCCCCAGCATTTT
CDR3: CASSEPGGGPQHF

D: NA
V: TRBV5-1
size: once
J: TRBJ2-1
DNA: TGCGCCAGCAGCCTGGGACGGCTGAGCTCCTACAATGAGCAGTTCTTC
CDR3: CASSLGRLSSYNEQFF

D: TRBD2
V: TRBV18
size: NA
J: TRBJ2-1
DNA: TGTGCCAGCTCACAGCCTAGCGGGGGTAATGAGCAGTTCTTC
CDR3: CASSQPSGGNEQFF

D: NA
V: TRBV6-6
size: NA
J: TRBJ1-4
DNA: TGTGCCACCCTGGGGGGGGATGGTGAAAAACTGTTTTTT
CDR3: CATLGGDGEKLFF

D: TRBD1
V: TRBV6-1
size: NA
J: TRBJ2-5
DNA: TGTGCCAGCAGTCGCGACAGGGAAGAGACCCAGTACTTC
CDR3: CASSRDREETQYF

D: TRBD2
V: TRBV7-2
size: NA
J: TRBJ2-7
DNA: TGTGCCAGCAGCTTATCTAGCGGGAGTTACGAGCAGTACTTC
CDR3: CASSLSSGSYEQYF

D: TRBD1
V: TRBV5-5
size: NA
J: TRBJ1-2
DNA: TGTGCCAGCAGCCGAGGACAGGGGCCTTACTATGGCTACACCTTC
CDR3: CASSRGQGPYYGYTF

D: NA
V: TRBV7-3
size: NA
J: TRBJ1-1
DNA: TGTGCCAGCAGCTCAATCGGTGGTATAGCTTTCTTT
CDR3: CASSSIGGIAFF

D: NA
V: TRBV19
size: NA
J: TRBJ2-5
DNA: TGTGCCAGTAGTAGGGGACCTCGCCAAGAGACCCAGTACTTC
CDR3: CASSRGPRQETQYF

D: TRBD1
V: TRBV11-3
size: NA
J: TRBJ2-2
DNA: TGTGCCAGCAGCTACCCAGGGTGGGACAGGGTAAACACCGGGGAGCTGTTTTTT
CDR3: CASSYPGWDRVNTGELFF

D: TRBD1
V: TRBV7-2
size: NA
J: TRBJ1-3
DNA: TGTGCCAGCAGCCCCCGGGGCAGGGGGCTACTCGGAAACACCATATATTTT
CDR3: CASSPRGRGLLGNTIYF